Here is one T cell receptor (beta chain) with its context. What it binds is not known. This entry is derived from a study of early T cells in non-severe SARS-CoV-2 infection. Whole-study context: Sequencing of unsorted whole blood was done on bulk RNA, leaving chains unpaired.

Each single cDNA molecule received a unique molecular identifier. TCRdb reprocessed the 5' RACE reads via MiXCR and lists one record per CDR3 protein. This sample carries fewer than 60,000 distinct CDR3 sequences, more than 9% of them seen once, and the ten largest clones take 4.2%. Study-wide points: Anti-spike CD8 responses were favored by VDJdb matching, which missed private and CD4 specificities.

Germline CDR1 is SQVTM and CDR2 is ANQGSEA. With 3 bases removed from V and 4 bases from J, the gap between germline ends came to 4 bases. This CDR3 has 11 amino acids. The V and J genes are TRBV29-1 and TRBJ2-1; D uncertain. The source material was whole blood. This receptor was identified in an adult who was a healthcare worker with PCR-confirmed SARS-CoV-2 infection or an uninfected control (not recorded which). The CDR3 DNA is TGCAGCGTTGAGAGTTACAATGAGCAGTTCTTC. Its translation: CSVESYNEQFF.